This entry features one T cell receptor beta chain sequence. Its specificity is not known. This sample is part of a study of T cells after posttransplantation cyclophosphamide. Findings of the study overall: Recipient CMV seropositivity and CMV reactivation strongly tracked TRB clonality. Skin or GI-infiltrating T cells shared few TRB sequences with blood. Donor CD8+ memory clones often dominated recipient blood repertoires at later times.

Busulfan-fludarabine conditioning, marrow transplant, and cyclophosphamide on days +3 and +4 were administered. Using immunoSEQ multiplex PCR, the repertoire was profiled, and TCRdb retains in-frame clones only, with some absent. The sample carries about 11,000 clones, approximately 80% recorded once. Germline CDR1 MNHNS, CDR2 SASEGT. This CDR3 comprises 14 residues. V lost 4 bases, J lost 2 bases, and 9 bases lay in between. The chain uses TRBV6-1 and TRBJ1-5; perhaps TRBD1 as D (5 bases). This TCR was recovered from a female patient in her forties or fifties who received an allogeneic stem cell transplant from a related donor, was CMV-positive, and had no GVHD. These T cells may partly come from the graft donor. Sequencing used PBMCs, obtained about 62 months after allogeneic stem cell transplant with posttransplant cyclophosphamide. CDR3 DNA: TGTGCCAGCAGTGGCAGGGAGGGCAATCAGCCCCAGCATTTT. This codes for CASSGREGNQPQHF.